The clone carrying this T cell receptor (beta chain) was picked up one time. Its specificity is unknown. Germline is not matched at one junction end, which may reflect a read error. The CDR3 runs 16 residues. CDR1 and CDR2 (germline): SEHNR, FQNEAQ (reference sequence). This record comes from a study of cytomegalovirus exposure and HLA in healthy donors. The PCR had 60 Vbeta and 13 Jbeta primers. Some clones are missing from TCRdb's copy, which holds only in-frame ones; the method was immunoSEQ multiplex PCR. The data hold about 100,000 clones, with roughly three quarters observed a single time. The study, taken as a whole, reports: The authors listed 150 to 200 TCR beta chains as cytomegalovirus-associated. A later analysis showed HLA-associated TCR beta chains outstripping equally common others in clonal expansion.

The sample taken for sequencing was PBMCs. The sequence derives from a woman between 45 and 60 years old in good health and CMV-seropositive. This chain connects TRBV7-9 to TRBJ1-4; D is ambiguous. CDR3 in DNA: TGTTCCAGCAGCCTTGGGAGGGAACTCGGTAATGAAAAACTGTTTTTT. As protein: CSSSLGRELGNEKLFF.